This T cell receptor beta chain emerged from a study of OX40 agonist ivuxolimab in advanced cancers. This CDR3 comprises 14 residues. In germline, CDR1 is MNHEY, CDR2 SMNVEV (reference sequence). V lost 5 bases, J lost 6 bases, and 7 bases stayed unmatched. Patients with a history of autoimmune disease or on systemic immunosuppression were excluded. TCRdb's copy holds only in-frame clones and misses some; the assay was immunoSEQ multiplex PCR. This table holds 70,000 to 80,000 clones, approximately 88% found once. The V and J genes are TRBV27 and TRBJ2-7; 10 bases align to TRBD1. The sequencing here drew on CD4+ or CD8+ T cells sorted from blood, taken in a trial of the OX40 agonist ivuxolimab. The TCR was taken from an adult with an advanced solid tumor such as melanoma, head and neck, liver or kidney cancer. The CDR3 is CASSPGTGVGEQYF. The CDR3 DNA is TGTGCCAGCAGTCCCGGGACAGGGGTTGGCGAGCAGTACTTC.